The 4 T cell receptor beta chains given below trace back to one sample, sequenced in a study of cytomegalovirus exposure and HLA in healthy donors. Vbeta (60) and Jbeta (13) primers were used in the PCR. Here immunoSEQ multiplex PCR was the method, and the copy in TCRdb shows in-frame clones only, minus some. The sample lists around 220,000 clones; 65% to 80% were seen once. Sequenced material: PBMCs. Receptors originate from a girl aged 2 to 10 in good health and CMV-seronegative.

This chain uses TRBV18 with TRBJ2-2, with D possibly TRBD1 on 5 matching bases. Germline values: CDR1 KGHSH, CDR2 LQKENI. V was clipped by 0 bases and J by 4 bases, with 12 bases between them. The CDR3 loop spans 16 amino acids. The CDR3 protein is CASSPPGYRFTGELFF. CDR3 nucleotides: TGTGCCAGCTCACCACCCGGCTACAGGTTCACCGGGGAGCTGTTTTTT.

This sequence joins TRBV5-5 and TRBJ2-1; TRBD2 matches at 11 bases. The CDR3 loop spans 15 amino acids. V was clipped by 4 bases and J by 7 bases; unmatched bases: 7. Germline V gene lookup returns CDR1 SGHKS and CDR2 YYEKEE (reference sequence). CDR3 DNA sequence: TGTGCCAGCAGCCCTCTAGCGGGAGGTTGGAATGAGCAGTTCTTC. The encoded protein is CASSPLAGGWNEQFF.

This clone was seen just once. The chain joins TRBV6-5 to TRBJ2-7; TRBD1 matches at 7 bases. Germline-derived CDR1 and CDR2 are MNHEY and SVGAGI. This CDR3 is 14 amino acids long. The V gene end was trimmed by 6 bases and the J gene end by 3 bases; junction bases not matched to a gene: 8. CDR3 in DNA: TGTGCCAGCAGCCCTTCGACAGGGCTCTACGAGCAGTACTTC. It specifies CASSPSTGLYEQYF.

The chain couples TRBV2 to TRBJ1-4; D is uncertain. The V gene's germline CDR1 is SNHLY and CDR2 FYNNEI. The length of the CDR3 is 15 residues. V lost 6 bases to trimming and J lost 4 bases, with 15 bases between them. The CDR3 reads CASRARTGINEKLFF. As DNA, the CDR3 is TGTGCCAGCAGGGCCCGTACGGGAATTAATGAAAAACTGTTTTTT.